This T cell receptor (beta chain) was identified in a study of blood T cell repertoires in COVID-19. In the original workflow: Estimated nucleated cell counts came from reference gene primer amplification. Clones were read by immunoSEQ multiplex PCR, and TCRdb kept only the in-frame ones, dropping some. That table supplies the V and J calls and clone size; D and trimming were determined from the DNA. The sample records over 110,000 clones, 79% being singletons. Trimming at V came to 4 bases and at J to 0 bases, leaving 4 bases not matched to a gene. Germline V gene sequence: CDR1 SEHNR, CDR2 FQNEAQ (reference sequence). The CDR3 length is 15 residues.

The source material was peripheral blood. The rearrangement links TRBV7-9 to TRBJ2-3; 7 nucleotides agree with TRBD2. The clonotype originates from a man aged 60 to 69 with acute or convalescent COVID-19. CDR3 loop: CASSSSGISTDTQYF. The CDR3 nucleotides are TGTGCCAGCAGCTCGAGCGGGATTAGCACAGATACGCAGTATTTT.